These 28 T cell receptor beta chains were sequenced from one sample in a study of OX40 agonist ivuxolimab in advanced cancers. The method was the immunoSEQ multiplex PCR assay. Entries here come from immuneACCESS through TCRdb and include only in-frame sequences with V and J called. Some clones fail to appear in such tables; in the studies checked, an unresolved V gene covers under half of the shortfall, and the cause of the remainder is unknown. This sample lists about 59,000 clones; 82% were detected once. The ten largest clonotypes hold approximately 0.56% of the sample. The sequences come from CD4+ or CD8+ T cells sorted from blood, collected in a trial of the OX40 agonist ivuxolimab. These receptors were obtained from an adult with an advanced solid tumor such as melanoma, head and neck, liver or kidney cancer.

The chain employs TRBV5-1 and TRBJ1-3; the D is unclear. CDR3 length: 14 amino acids. V was pared by 0 bases and J by 4 bases, with 8 bases between. Germline lookup yields CDR1 SGHRS and CDR2 YFSETQ. The CDR3 region has the DNA TGCGCCAGCAGCTTGGAATATCAGGGAAACACCATATATTTT. Protein: CASSLEYQGNTIYF.

The chain couples TRBV7-3 to TRBJ2-1, with D maybe TRBD1 (6 bases). The V end was cut by 0 bases, the J end by 9 bases, with 12 bases between. Germline assignment: CDR1 SGHTA and CDR2 FQGTGA. The CDR3 covers 14 residues. This CDR3 reads CASSLTTGSSEQFF. CDR3 sequence (DNA): TGTGCCAGCAGCTTAACTACAGGGTCGAGTGAGCAGTTCTTC. The complete variable domain, with remaining parts taken from reference TRBV7-3 and TRBJ2-1, reads GAGVSQTPSNKVTEKGKYVELRCDPISGHTALYWYRQSLGQGPEFLIYFQGTGAADDSGLPNDRFFAVRPEGSVSTLKIQRTERGDSAVYLCASSLTTGSSEQFFGPGTRLTVL.

The CDR3 protein is CASSRTEGPGELFF. CDR3 coding DNA: TGTGCCAGCAGCCGGACGGAGGGGCCCGGGGAGCTGTTTTTT. The chain joins TRBV7-8 to TRBJ2-2; the D gene is possibly TRBD2 (6 bases). The V gene's germline CDR1 is SGHVS and CDR2 FQNEAQ. This CDR3 has 14 residues. V shed 5 bases and J shed 6 bases, with 13 bases lying between them.

This clone showed up just once. J is TRBJ1-2 and V is TRBV4-2; 10 bases align to TRBD1. The CDR3 covers 15 residues. Germline loops: CDR1 LGHNA, CDR2 YNFKEQ. V was pared by 3 bases and J by 1 base, with 2 bases of the junction left unmatched. This CDR3 reads CASSQGQGLNYGYTF. CDR3 in DNA: TGTGCCAGCAGCCAGGGACAGGGGCTTAACTATGGCTACACCTTC.

J is TRBJ2-5 and V is TRBV11-3; D not certain. The CDR3 has 13 amino acids. Germline V gene data show CDR1 as SGHNT and CDR2 as YENEEA. V gave up 1 base and J gave up 5 bases, with 8 bases separating them. CDR3 sequence (DNA): TGTGCCAGCAGCTTAGGAGCACGGGAGACCCAGTACTTC. Its translation: CASSLGARETQYF.

The rearrangement uses TRBV10-3 and TRBJ1-1, with D possibly being TRBD1 (5 bases). The CDR3 has 14 amino acids. The germline V gene encodes CDR1 ENHRY and CDR2 SYGVKD. Deletions cut 5 bases from V and 2 bases from J, with 12 bases between. The CDR3 coding sequence is TGTGCCATCAGTTCCGGGGCTATAAACACTGAAGCTTTCTTT. Its protein product is CAISSGAINTEAFF.

This chain uses TRBV5-6 with TRBJ2-4; 7 nucleotides line up with TRBD2. Per the germline V gene, CDR1 is SGHDT and CDR2 is YYEEEE. The CDR3 is 16 residues long. V dropped 4 bases and J dropped 6; count of bases not matched to a gene: 13. The CDR3 sequence is CASSPNGGLGGNIQYF. In nucleotides, the CDR3 is TGTGCCAGCAGCCCAAACGGGGGGTTAGGCGGAAACATTCAGTACTTC.

This chain links TRBV6-1 with TRBJ2-1; no clear D. Trimming took 4 bases from V and 6 from J, leaving 10 bases between them. CDR3 length: 13 residues. Germline-derived CDR1 and CDR2 are MNHNS and SASEGT. CDR3 sequence (DNA): TGTGCCAGCAGTGCCTCCTATGGCAATGAGCAGTTCTTC. It is translated as CASSASYGNEQFF.

This clone showed up just once. This chain links TRBV7-3 with TRBJ2-2; D unresolved. Germline V gene data show CDR1 as SGHTA and CDR2 as FQGTGA. There are 16 residues in the CDR3. V shed 2 bases and J shed 1 base, with 11 bases lying between them. This CDR3 is CASSLGSWENTGELFF. In DNA form, the CDR3 reads TGTGCCAGCAGCTTAGGAAGTTGGGAGAACACCGGGGAGCTGTTTTTT. The full variable domain, with the rest looked up from reference TRBV7-3 and TRBJ2-2, is GAGVSQTPSNKVTEKGKYVELRCDPISGHTALYWYRQSLGQGPEFLIYFQGTGAADDSGLPNDRFFAVRPEGSVSTLKIQRTERGDSAVYLCASSLGSWENTGELFFGEGSRLTVL.

This clone showed up just once. The J gene is TRBJ2-5, the V gene TRBV7-6, with TRBD2 identical over 7 bases. The germline CDR1 and CDR2 sequences are SGHVS and FNYEAQ. The trim removed 1 base at V and 5 bases at J, leaving 7 bases unmatched. The CDR3 covers 15 residues. The CDR3 nucleotides read TGTGCCAGCAGCTTAGAGGGCGGGAGTTGGGAGACCCAGTACTTC. Protein: CASSLEGGSWETQYF. The variable domain in full, with the rest retrieved from reference TRBV7-6 and TRBJ2-5, is GAGVSQSPRYKVTKRGQDVALRCDPISGHVSLYWYRQALGQGPEFLTYFNYEAQQDKSGLPNDRFSAERPEGSISTLTIQRTEQRDSAMYRCASSLEGGSWETQYFGPGTRLLVL.

The chain couples TRBV7-2 to TRBJ2-7; D gene unclear. The CDR3 is made up of 15 amino acids. Germline V gene data show CDR1 as SGHTA and CDR2 as FQGNSA. With 2 bases removed from V and 3 bases from J, the gap between germline ends came to 14 bases. DNA of the CDR3: TGTGCCAGCAGCTTATTGGCAGAGTTGGTCTACGAGCAGTACTTC. This gives the protein CASSLLAELVYEQYF.

The rearrangement joins TRBV5-1 to TRBJ1-1; no definite D call. CDR1 SGHRS and CDR2 YFSETQ come from the germline V gene. There are 14 residues in the CDR3. The germline V and J ends were trimmed by 4 bases and 1 base, with 11 bases remaining between them. The CDR3 DNA sequence: TGCGCCAGCAGCCCACTGAGGGCGAACACTGAAGCTTTCTTT. Translating gives CASSPLRANTEAFF.

This clone was detected only once. The CDR3 loop is CASSMAGTASYEQYF. CDR3 coding DNA: TGTGCCAGTAGTATGGCCGGGACAGCTTCCTACGAGCAGTACTTC. The genes are TRBV19 and TRBJ2-7; 7 bases align to TRBD1. CDR3 length: 15 amino acids. With 3 bases clipped from V and 1 base from J, the junction kept 6 bases outside the gene matches. Germline CDR1 and CDR2: LNHDA and SQIVND (reference sequence).

V gene TRBV5-1 combines with J gene TRBJ1-1; 8 bases are a match to TRBD1. After removal of 4 bases from V and 0 bases from J, the junction contained 8 bases not matched to a gene. Germline V gene lookup returns CDR1 SGHRS and CDR2 YFSETQ. The CDR3 runs 16 residues. The CDR3 protein is CASSKDGQGLNTEAFF. The DNA for the CDR3 is TGCGCCAGCAGCAAAGATGGACAGGGCTTGAACACTGAAGCTTTCTTT.

The V gene is TRBV13, the J gene TRBJ2-7; D is tentatively TRBD1 or TRBD2 (5 bases each). Trimming took off 5 bases at V and 2 bases at J, with 13 bases between the two ends. Per germline, CDR1 PRHDT and CDR2 FYEKMQ (reference sequence). This CDR3 is 14 amino acids long. In nucleotides, the CDR3 is TGTGCCAGCAGCCCCCGGGACGGTGCCTACGAGCAGTACTTC. Encoded protein: CASSPRDGAYEQYF. Looking up the rest from reference TRBV13 and TRBJ2-7 gives the full variable domain: AAGVIQSPRHLIKEKRETATLKCYPIPRHDTVYWYQQGPGQDPQFLISFYEKMQSDKGSIPDRFSAQQFSDYHSELNMSSLELGDSALYFCASSPRDGAYEQYFGPGTRLTVT.

J is TRBJ2-3 and V is TRBV5-1; TRBD2 aligns across 7 bases. The junction had 8 bases not matched to a gene; V was cut back by 4 bases and J by 0 bases. The germline V gene encodes CDR1 SGHRS and CDR2 YFSETQ. The CDR3 totals 16 residues. The CDR3, as DNA: TGCGCCAGCAGCAGCGGTCCTAGCGGTAGCACAGATACGCAGTATTTT. Encoded protein: CASSSGPSGSTDTQYF.

The rearrangement links TRBV6-1 to TRBJ1-2, with D unresolved. Trimming removed 3 bases at V and 8 bases at J, with 4 bases between. Per germline, CDR1 MNHNS and CDR2 SASEGT. CDR3 length: 10 residues. CDR3 sequence reads: CASSDRGYTF. CDR3 coding DNA: TGTGCCAGCAGTGACCGGGGCTACACCTTC.

This clone was seen a handful of times. Other DNA sequences of this sample code for an identical CDR3. V is TRBV7-2 and J is TRBJ1-2, with D tentatively TRBD1 (6 bases). The germline V and J ends were trimmed by 5 bases and 2 bases, with 9 bases remaining between them. Germline V gene sequence: CDR1 SGHTA, CDR2 FQGNSA. This CDR3 has 13 amino acids. CDR3 sequence reads: CASSPDRNYGYTF. The CDR3 DNA sequence: TGTGCCAGCAGCCCCGACAGGAACTATGGCTACACCTTC. The variable domain in full, with the rest retrieved from reference TRBV7-2 and TRBJ1-2, is GAGVSQSPSNKVTEKGKDVELRCDPISGHTALYWYRQSLGQGLEFLIYFQGNSAPDKSGLPSDRFSAERTGGSVSTLTIQRTQQEDSAVYLCASSPDRNYGYTFGSGTRLTVV.

The V gene is TRBV14, the J gene TRBJ2-3; possible D gene TRBD2, 5 bases. The V end was cut by 8 bases, the J end by 6 bases, with 18 bases between. CDR3 length equals 14 residues. Germline CDR1 is SGHDN and CDR2 is FVKESK. CDR3 in amino acids: CASPPGSLPDTQYF. In DNA, the CDR3 is TGTGCCAGCCCTCCGGGGAGCTTACCGGATACGCAGTATTTT.

This clone was seen only once. The chain carries TRBV28 and TRBJ2-3; D is unresolved. The germline gives CDR1 MDHEN, CDR2 SYDVKM. Trimming took 6 bases from V and 0 from J, leaving 4 bases between them. The CDR3 totals 12 residues. The CDR3 loop is CASRVSTDTQYF. CDR3 DNA sequence: TGTGCCAGCAGGGTTAGCACAGATACGCAGTATTTT.

The chain uses TRBV10-1 and TRBJ2-5; D is possibly TRBD2 (6 bases). There are 16 residues in the CDR3. The V end lost 3 bases, the J end lost 7 bases, and 21 bases lay between the germline ends. Germline CDR1 reads WNHNN; CDR2 reads SYGVQD (reference sequence). CDR3 protein: CASSDGTRASRGTQYF. CDR3 DNA: TGCGCCAGCAGTGACGGGACTCGAGCTTCAAGAGGGACCCAGTACTTC.

V is TRBV5-4 and J is TRBJ2-3; TRBD2 agrees at 8 bases. This CDR3 contains 15 residues. Per germline, CDR1 SGHNT and CDR2 YYREEE (reference sequence). V lost 1 base to trimming and J lost 4 bases; unmatched junction nucleotides: 5. This CDR3 reads CASSLRAGEADTQYF. The CDR3 nucleotides read TGTGCCAGCAGCTTGCGAGCGGGAGAGGCAGATACGCAGTATTTT.

This chain links TRBV27 with TRBJ2-2; TRBD1 agrees at 8 bases. CDR1 is MNHEY, CDR2 SMNVEV, per germline (reference sequence). Trimming cost V 6 bases and J 6 bases; bases outside gene matches: 12. This CDR3 spans 16 amino acids. This CDR3 is CASRRNRGSFPGELFF. DNA of the CDR3: TGTGCCAGCAGGAGAAACAGGGGGTCCTTCCCCGGGGAGCTGTTTTTT.

Of note for this clone: Other DNA variants within this sample encode the same CDR3. The chain links TRBV5-6 to TRBJ1-2; 7 bases are shared with TRBD1. Losses at the gene ends were 4 bases for V and 2 bases for J; bases not matched to a gene: 5. The CDR3 has 14 amino acids. CDR1 SGHDT and CDR2 YYEEEE come from the germline V gene. The CDR3 region is CASSPGTVNYGYTF. CDR3 nucleotide sequence: TGTGCCAGCAGCCCCGGGACAGTGAACTATGGCTACACCTTC.

The rearrangement links TRBV5-1 to TRBJ2-5; TRBD2 is a possible D gene (6 bases). V was pared by 0 bases and J by 3 bases, with 6 bases between. From germline, CDR1 is SGHRS and CDR2 YFSETQ. The CDR3 has 13 amino acids. CDR3 region: CASSLASEETQYF. CDR3 bases: TGCGCCAGCAGCTTGGCTAGCGAAGAGACCCAGTACTTC.

V gene TRBV28 combines with J gene TRBJ2-7; D gene uncertain. Germline V gives CDR1 MDHEN, CDR2 SYDVKM. The CDR3 covers 12 residues. The germline V and J ends were trimmed by 3 bases and 7 bases, with 10 bases remaining between them. The CDR3 is CASSLQIGEQYF. As DNA, the CDR3 is TGTGCCAGCAGTTTGCAAATAGGTGAGCAGTACTTC.

The V gene is TRBV9, the J gene TRBJ1-5; D unclear. Germline lookup yields CDR1 SGDLS and CDR2 YYNGEE. V shed 0 bases and J shed 6 bases, with 19 bases lying between them. This CDR3 comprises 17 residues. DNA for the CDR3: TGTGCCAGCAGCGTAGGAGATGGACTCCCCCGAACTCAGCCCCAGCATTTT. Residues: CASSVGDGLPRTQPQHF.

CDR3 protein: CASSLGRGPISYEQYF. CDR3 bases: TGCGCCAGCAGCTTGGGGCGCGGGCCAATTTCCTACGAGCAGTACTTC. V gene TRBV5-1 combines with J gene TRBJ2-7, with D tentatively TRBD2 (5 bases). Germline V gene lookup returns CDR1 SGHRS and CDR2 YFSETQ. With 0 bases removed from V and 1 base from J, the gap between germline ends came to 14 bases. The CDR3 has 16 residues.